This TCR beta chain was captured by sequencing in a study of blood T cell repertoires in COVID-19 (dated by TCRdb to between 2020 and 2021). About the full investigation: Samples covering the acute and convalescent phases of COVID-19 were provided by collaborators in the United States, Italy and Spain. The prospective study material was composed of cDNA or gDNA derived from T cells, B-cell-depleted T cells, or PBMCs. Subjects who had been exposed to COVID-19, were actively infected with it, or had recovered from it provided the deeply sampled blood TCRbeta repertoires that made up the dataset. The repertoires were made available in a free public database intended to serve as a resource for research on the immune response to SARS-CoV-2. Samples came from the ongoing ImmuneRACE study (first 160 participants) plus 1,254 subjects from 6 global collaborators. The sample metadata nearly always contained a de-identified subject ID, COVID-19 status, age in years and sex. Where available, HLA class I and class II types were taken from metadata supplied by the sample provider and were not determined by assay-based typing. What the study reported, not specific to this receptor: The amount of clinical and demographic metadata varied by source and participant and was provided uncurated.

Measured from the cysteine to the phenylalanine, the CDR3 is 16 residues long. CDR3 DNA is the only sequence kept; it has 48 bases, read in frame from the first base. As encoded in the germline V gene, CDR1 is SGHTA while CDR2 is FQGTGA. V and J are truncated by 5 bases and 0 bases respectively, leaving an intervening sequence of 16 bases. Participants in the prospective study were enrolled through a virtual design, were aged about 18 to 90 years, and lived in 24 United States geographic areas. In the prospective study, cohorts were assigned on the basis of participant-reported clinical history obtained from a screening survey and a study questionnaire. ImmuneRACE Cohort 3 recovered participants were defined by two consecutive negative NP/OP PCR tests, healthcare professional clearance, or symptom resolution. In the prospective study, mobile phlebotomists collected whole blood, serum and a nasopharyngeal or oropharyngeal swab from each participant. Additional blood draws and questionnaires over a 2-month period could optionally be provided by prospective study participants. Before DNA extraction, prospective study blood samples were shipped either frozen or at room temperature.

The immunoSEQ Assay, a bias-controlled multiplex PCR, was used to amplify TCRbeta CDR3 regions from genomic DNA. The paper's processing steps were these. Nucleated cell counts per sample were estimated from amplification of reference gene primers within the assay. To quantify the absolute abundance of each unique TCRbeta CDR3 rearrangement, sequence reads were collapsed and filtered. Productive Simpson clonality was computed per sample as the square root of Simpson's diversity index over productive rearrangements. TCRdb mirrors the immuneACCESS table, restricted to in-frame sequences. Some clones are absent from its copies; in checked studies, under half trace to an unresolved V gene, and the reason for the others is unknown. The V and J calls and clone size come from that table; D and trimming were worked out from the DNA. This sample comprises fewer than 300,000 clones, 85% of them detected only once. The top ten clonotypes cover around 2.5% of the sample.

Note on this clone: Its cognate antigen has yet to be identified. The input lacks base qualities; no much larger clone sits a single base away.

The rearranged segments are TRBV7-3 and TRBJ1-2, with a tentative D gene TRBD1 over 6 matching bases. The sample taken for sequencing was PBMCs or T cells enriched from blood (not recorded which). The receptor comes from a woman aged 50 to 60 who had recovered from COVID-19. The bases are TGTGCCAGCAGCCCGAACTCAGGGGCTGCTAACTATGGCTACACCTTC. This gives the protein CASSPNSGAANYGYTF. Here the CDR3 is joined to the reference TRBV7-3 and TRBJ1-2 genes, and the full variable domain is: GAGVSQTPSNKVTEKGKYVELRCDPISGHTALYWYRQSLGQGPEFLIYFQGTGAADDSGLPNDRFFAVRPEGSVSTLKIQRTERGDSAVYLCASSPNSGAANYGYTFGSGTRLTVV.